This T cell receptor beta chain originates from a study of blood T cell repertoires in COVID-19. At the level of the study: Samples came from the United States, Italy and Spain, spanning acute and convalescent COVID-19.

Those enrolled, adults aged roughly 18 to 90 years, came from about two dozen US areas. Cohorts were based on clinical histories the participants reported. Source study methods: Nucleated cell counts were estimated from reference gene primer amplification. Clones were read by immunoSEQ multiplex PCR, and TCRdb kept only the in-frame ones, dropping some. V, J and clone size are those of that table, while D and trimming were read from the DNA. The sample records approximately 170,000 clones, over 70% being singletons. The germline V and J ends were trimmed by 3 bases and 1 base, with 14 bases remaining between them. This CDR3 is 16 amino acids long. CDR1 SEHNR and CDR2 FQNEAQ come from the germline V gene (reference sequence).

This clonotype was sampled from a woman aged 45-60 years in a cohort exposed to, infected with or recovered from COVID-19 (not recorded which). The V call is TRBV7-9, the J call TRBJ2-3; possibly TRBD2 for D (5 bases). Material for sequencing was PBMCs or T cells enriched from blood (not recorded which). CDR3 sequence reads: CASSFEIPAGTDTQYF. DNA for the CDR3: TGTGCCAGCAGCTTCGAAATTCCAGCGGGCACAGATACGCAGTATTTT. The full variable domain, its missing parts supplied by reference TRBV7-9 and TRBJ2-3, is DTGVSQNPRHKITKRGQNVTFRCDPISEHNRLYWYRQTLGQGPEFLTYFQNEAQLEKSRLLSDRFSAERPKGSFSTLEIQRTEQGDSAMYLCASSFEIPAGTDTQYFGPGTRLTVL.